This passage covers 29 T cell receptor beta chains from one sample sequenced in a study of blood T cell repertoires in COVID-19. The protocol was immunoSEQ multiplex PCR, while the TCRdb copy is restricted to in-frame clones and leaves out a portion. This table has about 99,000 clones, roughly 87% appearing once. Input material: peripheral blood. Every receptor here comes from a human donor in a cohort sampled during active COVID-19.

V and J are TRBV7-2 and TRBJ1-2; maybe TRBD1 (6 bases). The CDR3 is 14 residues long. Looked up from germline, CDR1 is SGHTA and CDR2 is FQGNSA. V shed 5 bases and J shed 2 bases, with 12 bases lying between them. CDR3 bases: TGTGCCAGCAGCCCGCAGACAGGAAACTATGGCTACACCTTC. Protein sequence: CASSPQTGNYGYTF.

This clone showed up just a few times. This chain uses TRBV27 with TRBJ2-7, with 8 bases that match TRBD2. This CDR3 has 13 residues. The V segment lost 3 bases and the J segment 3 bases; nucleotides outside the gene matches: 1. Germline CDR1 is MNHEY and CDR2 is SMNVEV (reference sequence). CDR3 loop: CASSFAGGYEQYF. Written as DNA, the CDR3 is TGTGCCAGCAGTTTTGCGGGAGGCTACGAGCAGTACTTC.

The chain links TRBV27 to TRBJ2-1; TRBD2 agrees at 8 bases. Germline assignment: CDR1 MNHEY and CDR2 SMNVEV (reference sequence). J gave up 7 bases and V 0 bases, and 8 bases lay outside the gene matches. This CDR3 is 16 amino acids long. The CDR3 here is CASSLSEGLVGNEQFF. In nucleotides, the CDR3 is TGTGCCAGCAGTTTATCAGAGGGACTAGTTGGGAATGAGCAGTTCTTC.

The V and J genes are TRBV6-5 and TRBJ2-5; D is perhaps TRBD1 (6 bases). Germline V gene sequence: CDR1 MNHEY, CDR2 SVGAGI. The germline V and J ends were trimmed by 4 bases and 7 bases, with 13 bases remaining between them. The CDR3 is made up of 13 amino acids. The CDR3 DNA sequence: TGTGCCAGCAGTTGGGACAAGGGGTCGACCCAGTACTTC. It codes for CASSWDKGSTQYF.

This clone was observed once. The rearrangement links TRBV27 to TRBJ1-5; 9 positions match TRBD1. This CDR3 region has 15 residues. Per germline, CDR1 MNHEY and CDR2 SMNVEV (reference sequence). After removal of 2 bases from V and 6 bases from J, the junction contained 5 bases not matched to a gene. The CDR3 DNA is TGTGCCAGCAGTTTACAGGGACAGGGCGGTCAGCCCCAGCATTTT. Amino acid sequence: CASSLQGQGGQPQHF.

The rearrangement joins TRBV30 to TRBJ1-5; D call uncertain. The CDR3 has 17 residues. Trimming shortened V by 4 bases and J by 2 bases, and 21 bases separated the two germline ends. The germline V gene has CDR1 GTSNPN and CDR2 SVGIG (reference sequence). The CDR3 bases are TGTGCCTGGAACCCAATCCAAGGCCGACTCCGCAATCAGCCCCAGCATTTT. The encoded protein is CAWNPIQGRLRNQPQHF.

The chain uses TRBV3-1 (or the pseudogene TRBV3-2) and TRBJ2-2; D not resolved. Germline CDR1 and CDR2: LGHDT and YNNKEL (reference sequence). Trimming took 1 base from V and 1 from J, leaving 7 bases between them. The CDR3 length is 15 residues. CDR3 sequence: CASSQVAGNTGELFF. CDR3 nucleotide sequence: TGTGCCAGCAGCCAAGTCGCAGGGAACACCGGGGAGCTGTTTTTT.

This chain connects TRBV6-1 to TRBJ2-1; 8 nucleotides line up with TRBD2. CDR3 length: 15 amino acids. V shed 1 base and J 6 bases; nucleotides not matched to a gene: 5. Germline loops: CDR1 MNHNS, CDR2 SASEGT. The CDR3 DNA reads TGTGCCAGCAGTGAAGTGCGGGGGGCGAGCAATGAGCAGTTCTTC. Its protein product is CASSEVRGASNEQFF.

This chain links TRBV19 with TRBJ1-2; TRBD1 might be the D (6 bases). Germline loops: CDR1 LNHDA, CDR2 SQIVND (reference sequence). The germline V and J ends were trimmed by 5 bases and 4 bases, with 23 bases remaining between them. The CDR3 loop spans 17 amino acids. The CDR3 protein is CASSPHPGTLPAYGYTF. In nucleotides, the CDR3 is TGTGCCAGTAGTCCTCATCCCGGGACACTCCCAGCCTATGGCTACACCTTC.

Here the CDR3 reads CASSLLSGGRETQYF. CDR3 nucleotides: TGCGCCAGCAGCCTATTAAGTGGTGGGCGCGAGACCCAGTACTTC. The rearrangement links TRBV4-1 to TRBJ2-5; D is unresolved. CDR1 and CDR2 (germline): MGHRA, YSYEKL. Trimming pared 4 bases from V and 5 bases from J, leaving 17 bases between. The CDR3 has 15 amino acids.

DNA of the CDR3: TGTGCCAGCAGCGTAGGTCTGGGACTAGAGCTTAATGAGCAGTTCTTC. The encoded protein is CASSVGLGLELNEQFF. The V call is TRBV9, the J call TRBJ2-1; TRBD2 matches at 8 bases. Germline-derived CDR1 and CDR2 are SGDLS and YYNGEE. The CDR3 has 16 amino acids. The junction had 9 bases not matched to a gene; V was cut back by 0 bases and J by 7 bases.

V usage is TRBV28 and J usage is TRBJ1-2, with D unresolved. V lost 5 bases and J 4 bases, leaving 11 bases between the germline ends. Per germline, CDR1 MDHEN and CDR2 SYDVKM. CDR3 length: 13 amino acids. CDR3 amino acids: CASSPPFSYGYTF. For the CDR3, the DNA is TGTGCCAGCAGTCCTCCTTTTTCCTATGGCTACACCTTC.

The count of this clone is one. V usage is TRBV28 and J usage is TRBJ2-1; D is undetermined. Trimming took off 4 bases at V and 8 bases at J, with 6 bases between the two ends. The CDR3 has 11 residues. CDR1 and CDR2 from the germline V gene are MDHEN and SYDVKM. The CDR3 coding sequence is TGTGCCAGCAGTTGGGCCTATGAGCAGTTCTTC. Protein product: CASSWAYEQFF. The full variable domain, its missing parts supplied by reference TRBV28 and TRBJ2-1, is DVKVTQSSRYLVKRTGEKVFLECVQDMDHENMFWYRQDPGLGLRLIYFSYDVKMKEKGDIPEGYSVSREKKERFSLILESASTNQTSMYLCASSWAYEQFFGPGTRLTVL.

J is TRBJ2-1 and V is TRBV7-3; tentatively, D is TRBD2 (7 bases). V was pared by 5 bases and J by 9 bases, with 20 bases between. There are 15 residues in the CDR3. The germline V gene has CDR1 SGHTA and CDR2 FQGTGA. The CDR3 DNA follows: TGTGCCAGCAGCGCGGGGGCGGGAGTCGGTGGTGAGCAGTTCTTC. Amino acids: CASSAGAGVGGEQFF.

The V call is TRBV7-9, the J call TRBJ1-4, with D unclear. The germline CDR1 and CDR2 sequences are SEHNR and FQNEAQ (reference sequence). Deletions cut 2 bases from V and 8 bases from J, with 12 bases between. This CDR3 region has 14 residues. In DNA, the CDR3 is TGTGCCAGCAGCTTACTGGGGAGTGGAGAAAAACTGTTTTTT. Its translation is CASSLLGSGEKLFF.

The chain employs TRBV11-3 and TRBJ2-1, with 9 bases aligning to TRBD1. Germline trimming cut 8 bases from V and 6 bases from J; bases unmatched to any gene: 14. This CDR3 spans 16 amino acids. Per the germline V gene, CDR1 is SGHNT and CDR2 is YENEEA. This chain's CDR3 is CASALRTGEQGNEQFF. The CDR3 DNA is TGTGCCAGCGCTCTCCGGACAGGGGAACAGGGCAATGAGCAGTTCTTC.

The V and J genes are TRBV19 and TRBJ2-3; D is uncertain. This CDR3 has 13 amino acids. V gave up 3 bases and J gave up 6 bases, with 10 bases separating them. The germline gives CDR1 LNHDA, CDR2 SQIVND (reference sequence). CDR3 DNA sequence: TGTGCCAGTAGTATTGCGCCTGCTGATACGCAGTATTTT. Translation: CASSIAPADTQYF.

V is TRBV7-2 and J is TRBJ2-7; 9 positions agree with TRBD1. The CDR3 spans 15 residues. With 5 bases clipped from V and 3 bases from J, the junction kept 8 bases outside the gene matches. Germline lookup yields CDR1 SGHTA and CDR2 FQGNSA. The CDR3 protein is CASSQGQGLFYEQYF. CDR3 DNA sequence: TGTGCCAGCAGCCAAGGACAGGGGCTCTTCTACGAGCAGTACTTC. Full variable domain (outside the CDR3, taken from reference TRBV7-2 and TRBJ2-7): GAGVSQSPSNKVTEKGKDVELRCDPISGHTALYWYRQSLGQGLEFLIYFQGNSAPDKSGLPSDRFSAERTGGSVSTLTIQRTQQEDSAVYLCASSQGQGLFYEQYFGPGTRLTVT.

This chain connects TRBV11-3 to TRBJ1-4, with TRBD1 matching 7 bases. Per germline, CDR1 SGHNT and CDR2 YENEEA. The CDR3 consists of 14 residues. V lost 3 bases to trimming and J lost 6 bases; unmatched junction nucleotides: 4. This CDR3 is CASSLPGQDEKLFF. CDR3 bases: TGTGCCAGCAGCTTGCCTGGACAGGATGAAAAACTGTTTTTT.

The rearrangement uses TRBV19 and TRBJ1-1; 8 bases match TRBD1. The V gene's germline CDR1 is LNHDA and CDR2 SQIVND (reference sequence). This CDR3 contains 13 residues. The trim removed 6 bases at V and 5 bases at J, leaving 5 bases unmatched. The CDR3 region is CASRPTGETEAFF. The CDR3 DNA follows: TGTGCCAGTAGGCCGACAGGGGAAACTGAAGCTTTCTTT.

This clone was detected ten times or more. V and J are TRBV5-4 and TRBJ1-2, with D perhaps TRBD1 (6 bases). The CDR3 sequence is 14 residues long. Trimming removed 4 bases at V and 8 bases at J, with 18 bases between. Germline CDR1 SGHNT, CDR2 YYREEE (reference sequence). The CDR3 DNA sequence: TGTGCCAGCAGCCTTCCACAGGGAGCCATCGGCTACACCTTC. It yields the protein CASSLPQGAIGYTF.

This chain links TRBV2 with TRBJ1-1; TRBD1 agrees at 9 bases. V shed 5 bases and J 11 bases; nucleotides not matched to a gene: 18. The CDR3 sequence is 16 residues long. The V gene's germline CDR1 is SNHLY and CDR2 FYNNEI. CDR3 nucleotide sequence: TGTGCCAGCAGTCCCTATCGGACAGGGGCCGGGGTTTTGGCTTTCTTT. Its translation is CASSPYRTGAGVLAFF. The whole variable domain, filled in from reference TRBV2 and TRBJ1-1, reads EPEVTQTPSHQVTQMGQEVILRCVPISNHLYFYWYRQILGQKVEFLVSFYNNEISEKSEIFDDQFSVERPDGSNFTLKIRSTKLEDSAMYFCASSPYRTGAGVLAFFGQGTRLTVV.

The CDR3 nucleotides read TGTGCCAGCAGTGAAGCGAAGGCCAGCGGGAGAGAGACCCAGTACTTC. Encoded protein: CASSEAKASGRETQYF. The chain employs TRBV6-1 and TRBJ2-5, with TRBD2 identical over 8 bases. V trimming: 0 bases; J trimming: 4 bases; junction bases outside the gene matches: 7. The germline gives CDR1 MNHNS, CDR2 SASEGT. CDR3 length equals 16 residues.

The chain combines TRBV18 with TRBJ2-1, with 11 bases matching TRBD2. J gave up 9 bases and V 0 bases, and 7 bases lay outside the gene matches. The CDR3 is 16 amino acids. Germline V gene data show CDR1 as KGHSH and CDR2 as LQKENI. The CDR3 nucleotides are TGTGCCAGCTCACCACCGGGGCTAGCGGGAGGCGGTGAGCAGTTCTTC. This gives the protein CASSPPGLAGGGEQFF.

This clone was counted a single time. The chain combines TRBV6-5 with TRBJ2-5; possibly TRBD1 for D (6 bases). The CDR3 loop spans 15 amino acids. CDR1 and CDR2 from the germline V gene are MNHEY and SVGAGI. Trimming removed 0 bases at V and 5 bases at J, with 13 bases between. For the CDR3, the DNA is TGTGCCAGCAGTTACTCGGCGGCAGGGGCTGAGACCCAGTACTTC. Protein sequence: CASSYSAAGAETQYF.

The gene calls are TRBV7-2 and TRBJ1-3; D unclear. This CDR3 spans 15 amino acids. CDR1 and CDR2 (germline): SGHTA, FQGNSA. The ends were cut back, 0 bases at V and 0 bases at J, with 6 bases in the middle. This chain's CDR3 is CASSLADISGNTIYF. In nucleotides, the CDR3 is TGTGCCAGCAGCTTAGCAGACATCTCTGGAAACACCATATATTTT.

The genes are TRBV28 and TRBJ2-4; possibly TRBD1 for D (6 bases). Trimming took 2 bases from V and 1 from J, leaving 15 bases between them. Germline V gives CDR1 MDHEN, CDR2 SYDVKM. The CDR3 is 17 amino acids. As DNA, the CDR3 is TGTGCCAGCAGTTTAGGGGACATCGGAAGGGCCAAAAACATTCAGTACTTC. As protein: CASSLGDIGRAKNIQYF.

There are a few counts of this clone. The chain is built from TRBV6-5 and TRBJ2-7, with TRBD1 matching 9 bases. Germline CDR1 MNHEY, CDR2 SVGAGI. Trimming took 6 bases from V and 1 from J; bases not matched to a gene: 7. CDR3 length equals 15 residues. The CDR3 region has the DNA TGTGCCAGCAGCGATACCGGGACAGGGTCCTACGAGCAGTACTTC. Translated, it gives CASSDTGTGSYEQYF.

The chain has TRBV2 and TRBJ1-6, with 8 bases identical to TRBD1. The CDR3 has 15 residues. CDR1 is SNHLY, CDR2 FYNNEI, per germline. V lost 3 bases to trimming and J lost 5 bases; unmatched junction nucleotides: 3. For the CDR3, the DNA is TGTGCCAGCAGTGAGGTCAGGGGGCATAATTCACCCCTCCACTTT. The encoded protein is CASSEVRGHNSPLHF.